A single sample gave rise to the 20 T cell receptor beta chains below, sequenced in a study of OX40 agonist ivuxolimab in advanced cancers. Using immunoSEQ multiplex PCR, the repertoire was profiled, and TCRdb retains in-frame clones only, with some absent. The sample consists of fewer than 70,000 clones, roughly 87% of them appearing once. Sequences were derived from CD4+ or CD8+ T cells sorted from blood, sampled in a trial of the OX40 agonist ivuxolimab. The receptors were sampled from an adult with an advanced solid tumor such as melanoma, head and neck, liver or kidney cancer.

The chain uses TRBV18 and TRBJ2-4; 9 bases line up with TRBD1. The CDR3 loop spans 14 amino acids. Looked up from germline, CDR1 is KGHSH and CDR2 is LQKENI. V shed 3 bases and J 8 bases; nucleotides not matched to a gene: 5. In DNA form, the CDR3 reads TGTGCCAGCTCACCCGACAGGGGGTCCGACATTCAGTACTTC. It translates to CASSPDRGSDIQYF.

The chain uses TRBV27 and TRBJ1-1, with 7 bases that match TRBD1. The V gene's germline CDR1 is MNHEY and CDR2 SMNVEV (reference sequence). The CDR3 is made up of 18 amino acids. After removal of 3 bases from V and 4 bases from J, the junction contained 17 bases not matched to a gene. CDR3 DNA sequence: TGTGCCAGCAGTTTCCAGGGAGGCCGGACAGGAAGAGCCACTGAAGCTTTCTTT. This translates into CASSFQGGRTGRATEAFF.

This chain uses TRBV4-1 with TRBJ2-7; TRBD1 matches at 7 bases. V was clipped by 5 bases and J by 2 bases; unmatched bases: 12. The germline CDR1 and CDR2 sequences are MGHRA and YSYEKL. The CDR3 sequence is 16 residues long. The CDR3 bases are TGCGCCAGCAGCGCCCAAGGCCGGGACAGTGCCTACGAGCAGTACTTC. Its translation: CASSAQGRDSAYEQYF.

The genes are TRBV18 and TRBJ1-1; D is possibly TRBD1 (5 bases). Trimming took 1 base from V and 1 from J, leaving 10 bases between them. Germline-derived CDR1 and CDR2 are KGHSH and LQKENI. The CDR3 has 15 residues. The CDR3 DNA follows: TGTGCCAGCTCACCACTGACAGACAAGAACACTGAAGCTTTCTTT. It specifies CASSPLTDKNTEAFF.

The chain couples TRBV4-3 to TRBJ2-7, with 10 nucleotides matching TRBD1. Trimming cost V 4 bases and J 2 bases; bases outside gene matches: 8. CDR1 and CDR2 (germline): LGHNA, YSLEER. The CDR3 sequence is 16 residues long. Here the CDR3 reads CASSLQAGTGAYEQYF. The CDR3 region has the DNA TGCGCCAGCAGCCTACAAGCCGGGACAGGGGCCTACGAGCAGTACTTC.

The V gene is TRBV6-1, the J gene TRBJ1-2; D is perhaps TRBD1 (6 bases). V lost 11 bases, J lost 6 bases, and 22 bases lay in between. The CDR3 contains 14 residues. The germline V gene encodes CDR1 MNHNS and CDR2 SASEGT. CDR3 coding DNA: TGTGCCGGCCGATTGGGGGGCGGTAGTAATGGCTACACCTTC. It codes for CAGRLGGGSNGYTF.

This chain uses TRBV7-2 with TRBJ1-2; D gene ambiguous. CDR3 length: 15 residues. Per the germline V gene, CDR1 is SGHTA and CDR2 is FQGNSA. V lost 5 bases to trimming and J lost 2 bases, with 15 bases between them. CDR3 loop: CASSVDGGTNYGYTF. CDR3 nucleotides: TGTGCCAGCAGCGTTGACGGCGGCACCAACTATGGCTACACCTTC.

J is TRBJ2-5 and V is TRBV18, with a weak D call TRBD1 (6 bases). This CDR3 region has 12 residues. Germline CDR1 and CDR2: KGHSH and LQKENI. Trimming removed 6 bases at V and 4 bases at J, with 9 bases between. In DNA, the CDR3 is TGTGCCAGCTCTCCCAGGGGAGAGACCCAGTACTTC. It encodes CASSPRGETQYF.

The V gene is TRBV28, the J gene TRBJ2-7; D is unresolved. The CDR3 loop spans 12 amino acids. Deletions cut 7 bases from V and 2 bases from J, with 9 bases between. The germline V gene has CDR1 MDHEN and CDR2 SYDVKM. The chain's CDR3 is CASKRSAYEQYF. CDR3 nucleotide sequence: TGTGCCAGCAAAAGGAGCGCCTACGAGCAGTACTTC.

This sequence joins TRBV11-2 and TRBJ2-3; D ambiguous. The germline V gene encodes CDR1 SGHAT and CDR2 FQNNGV. Trimming removed 4 bases at V and 0 bases at J, with 2 bases between. CDR3 length: 12 residues. CDR3 nucleotide sequence: TGTGCCAGCAGCTCTAGCACAGATACGCAGTATTTT. Its protein product is CASSSSTDTQYF.

The chain recombines TRBV20-1 with TRBJ1-2, with D possibly matching TRBD1 (5 bases). Germline V CDR1 and CDR2: DFQATT, SNEGSKA (reference sequence). V gave up 6 bases and J gave up 8 bases, with 13 bases separating them. The length of the CDR3 is 11 residues. This CDR3 reads CSAPWGRGYTF. CDR3 coding DNA: TGCAGTGCCCCCTGGGGACGGGGCTACACCTTC.

The rearrangement uses TRBV19 and TRBJ2-5; no clear D. Germline-derived CDR1 and CDR2 are LNHDA and SQIVND (reference sequence). The germline V and J ends were trimmed by 3 bases and 4 bases, with 15 bases remaining between them. This CDR3 comprises 15 residues. The CDR3 bases are TGTGCCAGTAGTATGGGCCCCTGGGCCGGAGAGACCCAGTACTTC. Translation gives CASSMGPWAGETQYF. Full variable domain (missing parts from reference TRBV19 and TRBJ2-5): DGGITQSPKYLFRKEGQNVTLSCEQNLNHDAMYWYRQDPGQGLRLIYYSQIVNDFQKGDIAEGYSVSREKKESFPLTVTSAQKNPTAFYLCASSMGPWAGETQYFGPGTRLLVL.

This chain links TRBV6-6 with TRBJ2-1; 8 positions match TRBD2. The CDR3 is 15 residues long. The trim removed 1 base at V and 6 bases at J, leaving 5 bases unmatched. The germline V gene encodes CDR1 MNHNY and CDR2 SVGAGI (reference sequence). The CDR3 here is CASSYLRAGGNEQFF. CDR3 nucleotides: TGTGCCAGCAGTTACTTGAGGGCGGGAGGCAATGAGCAGTTCTTC.

The gene calls are TRBV4-3 and TRBJ2-3; no clear D gene. Trimming left V 0 bases short and J 1 base short, with 5 bases between. In germline, CDR1 is LGHNA, CDR2 YSLEER. This CDR3 has 14 residues. The CDR3, as DNA: TGCGCCAGCAGCCAAGATGCGGGCACAGATACGCAGTATTTT. This encodes CASSQDAGTDTQYF.

The chain combines TRBV30 with TRBJ2-5; 9 bases agree with TRBD2. In germline, CDR1 is GTSNPN, CDR2 SVGIG (reference sequence). V lost 2 bases and J lost 4; bases outside the gene matches: 8. The CDR3 contains 15 residues. This chain's CDR3 is CAWSITSGLSETQYF. The CDR3 DNA reads as TGTGCCTGGAGTATCACTAGCGGGTTGTCAGAGACCCAGTACTTC.

Regarding this clone: Other DNA variants within this sample encode the same CDR3. This chain connects TRBV7-2 to TRBJ2-2; 8 nucleotides line up with TRBD2. This CDR3 is built from 17 residues. V was pared by 1 base and J by 5 bases, with 9 bases of the junction left unmatched. Germline V gene data show CDR1 as SGHTA and CDR2 as FQGNSA. The CDR3 sequence is CASSLDGRGGTTGELFF. CDR3 nucleotide sequence: TGTGCCAGCAGCTTAGATGGTCGGGGGGGTACAACCGGGGAGCTGTTTTTT.

The chain couples TRBV19 to TRBJ2-2, with 8 bases that match TRBD2. The CDR3 runs to 16 residues. Germline CDR1 and CDR2: LNHDA and SQIVND (reference sequence). The V and J ends lost 4 bases and 0 bases, in that order; junction bases with no gene match: 4. CDR3 sequence reads: CASSRETSANTGELFF. In nucleotides, the CDR3 is TGTGCCAGTAGTAGAGAGACTAGCGCGAACACCGGGGAGCTGTTTTTT.

The chain uses TRBV19 and TRBJ2-7, with 9 nucleotides matching TRBD2. Germline V gene data show CDR1 as LNHDA and CDR2 as SQIVND (reference sequence). This CDR3 comprises 14 residues. The V and J ends lost 3 bases and 2 bases, in that order; junction bases with no gene match: 2. CDR3 sequence reads: CASSILAGTYEQYF. The DNA for the CDR3 is TGTGCCAGTAGTATCCTAGCGGGAACCTACGAGCAGTACTTC.

The chain links TRBV27 to TRBJ2-2, with 11 bases identical to TRBD1. V was pared by 4 bases and J by 9 bases, with 7 bases of the junction left unmatched. Germline loops: CDR1 MNHEY, CDR2 SMNVEV (reference sequence). CDR3 length: 15 amino acids. CDR3 sequence reads: CASSSTGTGGRELFF. As DNA, the CDR3 is TGTGCCAGCAGTTCTACTGGGACAGGGGGGAGGGAGCTGTTTTTT.

The chain combines TRBV6-6 with TRBJ1-4; a possible D gene is TRBD1 (6 bases). CDR3 length: 15 amino acids. Germline V gene data show CDR1 as MNHNY and CDR2 as SVGAGI (reference sequence). V lost 5 bases, J lost 7 bases, and 17 bases lay in between. The DNA of the CDR3 is TGTGCCAGCAGTGCCAGTAGGGGGAACGGTGAAAAACTGTTTTTT. Translating gives CASSASRGNGEKLFF.